These 8 T cell receptor beta chains were all obtained from the same sample, sequenced in a study of T cell repertoires in cytomegalovirus infection. TCRdb analysed the reads with MiXCR anew, one entry per CDR3 protein. This sample has some 400,000 distinct CDR3 sequences; 31% occur once, and the top ten carry roughly 13%. The source material was PBMCs. The receptors stem from a human donor in good health (CMV status not recorded). Some clones in this sample may be carry-over from other donors' samples.

This clonotype was found a few times. This rearrangement joins TRBV19 to TRBJ1-5, with D uncertain. With 2 bases removed from V and 5 bases from J, the gap between germline ends came to 10 bases. Looked up from germline, CDR1 is LNHDA and CDR2 is SQIVND (reference sequence). The length of the CDR3 is 14 residues. Here the CDR3 DNA reads TGTGCCAGTAGTATAATTGATGGGGATCAGCCCCAGCATTTT. Its protein product is CASSIIDGDQPQHF.

This clonotype was detected many times. The chain has TRBV7-2 and TRBJ1-2, with TRBD1 matching 8 bases. Trimming cost V 3 bases and J 7 bases; bases outside gene matches: 4. This CDR3 is built from 13 residues. Germline V lookup: CDR1 SGHTA, CDR2 FQGNSA. The CDR3 nucleotides read TGTGCCAGCAGCTTGGGACAGGAGAGTGGCTACACCTTC. It specifies CASSLGQESGYTF.

This sequence joins TRBV27 and TRBJ2-7, with TRBD1 identical over 7 bases. The junction had 4 bases not matched to a gene; V was cut back by 2 bases and J by 0 bases. Germline V lookup: CDR1 MNHEY, CDR2 SMNVEV (reference sequence). The CDR3 extends over 15 amino acids. The chain's CDR3 is CASSLRDRDSYEQYF. DNA of the CDR3: TGTGCCAGCAGTTTACGAGACAGGGACTCCTACGAGCAGTACTTC.

In its sample, this clonotype was seen many times. The chain joins TRBV7-9 to TRBJ2-5, with D hard to call. Germline values: CDR1 SEHNR, CDR2 FQNEAQ (reference sequence). Deletions cut 2 bases from V and 0 bases from J, with 7 bases between. This CDR3 region has 14 residues. CDR3 residues: CASSLHEYQETQYF. DNA of the CDR3: TGTGCCAGCAGCTTACACGAGTACCAAGAGACCCAGTACTTC.

This clonotype was recorded a few times. The chain has TRBV2 and TRBJ2-7; a possible D gene is TRBD2 (5 bases). V lost 1 base to trimming and J lost 3 bases, with 10 bases between them. The CDR3 is 14 residues long. Germline loops: CDR1 SNHLY, CDR2 FYNNEI. The CDR3 spells CASSEGGILYEQYF. The CDR3 bases are TGTGCCAGCAGTGAAGGAGGGATACTCTACGAGCAGTACTTC.

With respect to this clonotype: One end of the junction varies from germline; a read error may be responsible. The chain employs TRBV7-2 and TRBJ1-2; D unresolved. CDR3 length equals 15 residues. Germline assignment: CDR1 SGHTA and CDR2 FQGNSA. The CDR3 DNA reads as TGTGACAGCAGCTCCCCCCCTGGGAGGACCTATGGCTACCCCTTC. Translating it yields CDSSSPPGRTYGYPF.

The V call is TRBV2, the J call TRBJ2-7; TRBD1 might be the D (5 bases). V was cut by 1 base and J by 3 bases, with 10 bases left in between. The germline V gene has CDR1 SNHLY and CDR2 FYNNEI. CDR3 length: 14 amino acids. CDR3 DNA sequence: TGTGCCAGCAGTGAAGAAAACGGACACTACGAGCAGTACTTC. Amino acids: CASSEENGHYEQYF.

This chain links TRBV20-1 with TRBJ2-3, with D perhaps TRBD1 (9 bases). V was trimmed by 5 bases and J by 4 bases, leaving 19 bases between them. This CDR3 contains 15 residues. CDR1 and CDR2 (germline): DFQATT, SNEGSKA (reference sequence). CDR3: CSAAGGQGIPDTQYF. CDR3 DNA: TGCAGTGCTGCGGGAGGACAGGGGATCCCAGATACGCAGTATTTT.